What follows are 8 T cell receptor beta chains derived from one specimen sequenced in a study of T-cell reconstitution after alpha-beta-depleted transplantation in children. Construction of the TCRbeta library involved unique molecular identifiers. TCRdb re-called the PCR reads with MiXCR, one entry per CDR3 protein. The table lists 150,000 to 200,000 distinct CDR3 sequences, around 10% of them singletons, with approximately 13% in the top ten. Sequenced here: PBMCs, sampled before TCRalphabeta/CD19-depleted stem cell transplant. The receptors here all came from a boy between 2 and 10 years old with acute myeloid leukemia, due to receive a stem cell transplant.

This clonotype showed up many times. V and J are TRBV12-5 and TRBJ2-1, with unresolved D. V lost 4 bases to trimming and J lost 8 bases, with 18 bases between them. This CDR3 spans 15 amino acids. The V gene's germline CDR1 is LGHNT and CDR2 FRNRAP. Here the CDR3 reads CASGSWGPRIHEQFF. The CDR3 DNA sequence: TGTGCTAGTGGTTCTTGGGGTCCCCGGATCCATGAGCAGTTCTTC.

This clonotype was seen ten or more times. The V gene is TRBV7-6, the J gene TRBJ2-1; maybe TRBD2 (5 bases). V gave up 5 bases and J gave up 0 bases, with 14 bases separating them. CDR3 length: 16 amino acids. CDR1 SGHVS and CDR2 FNYEAQ come from the germline V gene. The CDR3 sequence is CASSGPSGASYNEQFF. The DNA for the CDR3 is TGTGCCAGCAGCGGCCCGAGCGGAGCCTCCTACAATGAGCAGTTCTTC.

The rearrangement uses TRBV7-8 and TRBJ2-5, with 9 nucleotides matching TRBD2. The CDR3 is 19 amino acids. Germline V lookup: CDR1 SGHVS, CDR2 FQNEAQ. The junction had 13 bases not matched to a gene; V was cut back by 2 bases and J by 0 bases. CDR3 in DNA: TGTGCCAGCAGCTTATTCAGCGGGAGGTCCTCCGTGTACCAAGAGACCCAGTACTTC. As protein: CASSLFSGRSSVYQETQYF.

This clonotype was seen many times. In DNA, the CDR3 is TGTGCCAGCAGCCGGGACAGTGCAACTAATGAAAAACTGTTTTTT. This codes for CASSRDSATNEKLFF. The genes are TRBV12-3 or TRBV12-4 and TRBJ1-4, with TRBD1 matching over 7 bases. The CDR3 is made up of 15 amino acids. The ends lost 6 bases at V and 0 bases at J; junction bases unmatched: 4.

This clonotype occurred many times. This chain links TRBV7-8 with TRBJ2-5, with D maybe TRBD1 (6 bases). The CDR3 is 17 amino acids. Germline V gene sequence: CDR1 SGHVS, CDR2 FQNEAQ. Trimming took off 2 bases at V and 2 bases at J, with 18 bases between the two ends. The CDR3 sequence is CASSLFPTGTLQETQYF. The CDR3 DNA follows: TGTGCCAGCAGCTTATTTCCTACGGGGACACTTCAAGAGACCCAGTACTTC.

This clonotype was observed at least ten times. The DNA of the CDR3 is TGCGCCAGCAGCCTGGTAGTAGCGGGAGACAATGAGCAGTTCTTC. As protein: CASSLVVAGDNEQFF. The chain combines TRBV5-1 with TRBJ2-1; 9 bases match TRBD2. The CDR3 runs 15 residues. J was trimmed by 5 bases and V by 4 bases; bases with no gene match: 7. The germline V gene encodes CDR1 SGHRS and CDR2 YFSETQ.

This clonotype was counted ten times or more. The CDR3 nucleotides are TGTGCCACCAGCAGCACAGTGTTCCACTCTCGCTACACCTTC. Protein sequence: CATSSTVFHSRYTF. The chain joins TRBV15 to TRBJ1-2, with unresolved D. Germline lookup yields CDR1 LNHNV and CDR2 YYDKDF (reference sequence). V was cut by 3 bases and J by 9 bases, with 17 bases left in between. This CDR3 comprises 14 residues.

This clonotype has a handful of counts. This chain links TRBV12-3 or TRBV12-4 with TRBJ2-5; 9 positions match TRBD2. J lost 4 bases, V lost 4 bases, and 4 bases had no gene match. The CDR3 has 14 amino acids. The CDR3 loop is CASSSSGGRETQYF. The CDR3 DNA sequence: TGTGCCAGCAGTTCGAGCGGGGGGCGAGAGACCCAGTACTTC.